The clone carrying this TCR beta chain was seen a handful of times. The data were taken from a study of regulatory T cells in long-lasting Graves disease. Stated time point: persistent/refractory GD, antithyroid drugs over 5 years with positive TRAb. Construction of the TCR library relied on RNA isolated from PBMCs. Investigators prepared the TCR beta libraries by applying iRepertoire HTBI primers and Arm-PCR of CDR3 regions. TCRdb passed the multiplex PCR reads through MiXCR, listing each CDR3 protein once. The sample has approximately 360,000 distinct CDR3 sequences, approximately 25% seen once. The receptor's source is a woman between 40 and 55 years old with Graves disease. The sequencing here drew on peripheral blood mononuclear cells (PBMCs), taken when the disease was refractory, from a patient treated with antithyroid drugs.

CDR3 sequence (DNA): TGTGCCAGCAGCTTCCAGGGAAGGGGGCCTGAAGCTTTCTTT. Translation: CASSFQGRGPEAFF. The rearrangement joins TRBV13 to TRBJ1-1; 7 bases agree with TRBD1. The germline CDR1 and CDR2 sequences are PRHDT and FYEKMQ (reference sequence). V trimming: 3 bases; J trimming: 6 bases; junction bases outside the gene matches: 7. This CDR3 region has 14 residues.